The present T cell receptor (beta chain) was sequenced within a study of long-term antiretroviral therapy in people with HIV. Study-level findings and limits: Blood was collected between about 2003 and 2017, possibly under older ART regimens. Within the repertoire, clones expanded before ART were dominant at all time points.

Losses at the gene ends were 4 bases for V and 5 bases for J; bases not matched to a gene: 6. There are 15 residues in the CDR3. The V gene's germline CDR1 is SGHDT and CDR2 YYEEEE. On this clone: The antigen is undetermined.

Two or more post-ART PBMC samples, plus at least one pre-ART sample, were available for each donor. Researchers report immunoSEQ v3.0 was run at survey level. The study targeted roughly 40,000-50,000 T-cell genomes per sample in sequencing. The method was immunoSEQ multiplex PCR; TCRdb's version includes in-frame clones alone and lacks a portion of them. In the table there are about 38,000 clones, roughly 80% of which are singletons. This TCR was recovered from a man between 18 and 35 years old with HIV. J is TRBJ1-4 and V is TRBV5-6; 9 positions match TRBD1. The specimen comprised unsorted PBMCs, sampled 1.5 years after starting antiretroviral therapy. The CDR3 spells CASSDPGTGNEKLFF. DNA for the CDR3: TGTGCCAGCAGCGACCCCGGGACAGGGAATGAAAAACTGTTTTTT.